Below are 13 T cell receptor beta chains sequenced from a single sample in a study of TIL therapy for anti-PD-1-resistant metastatic lung cancer. The immunoSEQ assay was v3. The data were produced by immunoSEQ multiplex PCR, yet TCRdb's version contains in-frame clones alone and is incomplete. Here the sample spans tens of thousands of clones, less than 85% being singletons. The time point was: pre-treatment sample, taken before nivolumab and TIL therapy. Sequenced here: blood, sampled at baseline. Source of these receptors: a person aged 25 to 80 with non-small cell lung cancer.

This clone showed up just a few times. The V gene is TRBV29-1, the J gene TRBJ2-1, with TRBD1 identical over 7 bases. The CDR3 runs 17 residues. Trimming removed 0 bases from V and 0 bases from J; junction bases left unmatched: 8. Germline assignment: CDR1 SQVTM and CDR2 ANQGSEA. The CDR3 DNA is TGCAGCGTTGAAGATCTTAAAAGGGACAGCTCCTACAATGAGCAGTTCTTC. This codes for CSVEDLKRDSSYNEQFF.

The genes are TRBV13 and TRBJ2-1; a weak D match, TRBD2 (7 bases). The CDR3 loop spans 15 amino acids. Per germline, CDR1 PRHDT and CDR2 FYEKMQ (reference sequence). Trimming pared 2 bases from V and 4 bases from J, leaving 12 bases between. CDR3 DNA: TGTGCCAGCAGCTTAAACAGCGGGACATACAATGAGCAGTTCTTC. Translating it yields CASSLNSGTYNEQFF.

This clone was observed a few times. The genes are TRBV7-9 and TRBJ2-7; TRBD1 matches at 10 bases. J gave up 7 bases and V 5 bases, and 8 bases lay outside the gene matches. Germline assignment: CDR1 SEHNR and CDR2 FQNEAQ (reference sequence). CDR3 size: 14 residues. CDR3 amino acids: CASSPGQGREEQYF. The CDR3, as DNA: TGTGCCAGCAGCCCGGGACAGGGGAGGGAGGAGCAGTACTTC.

V is TRBV5-1 and J is TRBJ2-5; D not resolved. The CDR3 runs to 13 residues. Trimming took 8 bases from V and 1 from J, leaving 12 bases between them. Germline lookup yields CDR1 SGHRS and CDR2 YFSETQ. CDR3 sequence (DNA): TGCGCCAGTTCCACTCCACCCCAAGAGACCCAGTACTTC. It translates to CASSTPPQETQYF.

The table lists this clone with a few counts. The V and J genes are TRBV7-2 and TRBJ1-5, with 7 bases aligning to TRBD1. From germline, CDR1 is SGHTA and CDR2 FQGNSA. V shed 7 bases and J 0 bases; nucleotides not matched to a gene: 6. The CDR3 totals 15 residues. CDR3 sequence: CASTRTGNSNQPQHF. CDR3 bases: TGTGCCAGCACGCGGACAGGTAATAGCAATCAGCCCCAGCATTTT.

This chain uses TRBV5-1 with TRBJ2-5; no clear D gene. This CDR3 has 13 residues. V gave up 5 bases and J gave up 2 bases, with 10 bases separating them. Germline assignment: CDR1 SGHRS and CDR2 YFSETQ. This CDR3 is CASRQTTQETQYF. DNA for the CDR3: TGCGCCAGCAGACAAACTACACAAGAGACCCAGTACTTC. The entire variable domain, with the rest obtained from reference TRBV5-1 and TRBJ2-5, is as follows: KAGVTQTPRYLIKTRGQQVTLSCSPISGHRSVSWYQQTPGQGLQFLFEYFSETQRNKGNFPGRFSGRQFSNSRSEMNVSTLELGDSALYLCASRQTTQETQYFGPGTRLLVL.

The chain links TRBV13 to TRBJ2-2, with unresolved D. The CDR3 consists of 15 residues. CDR1 and CDR2 from the germline V gene are PRHDT and FYEKMQ (reference sequence). V lost 0 bases to trimming and J lost 2 bases, with 7 bases between them. CDR3 coding DNA: TGTGCCAGCAGCTTAGGCCAGAGAAACACCGGGGAGCTGTTTTTT. This sequence encodes CASSLGQRNTGELFF.

This clone was recorded once. The chain carries TRBV4-3 and TRBJ2-7; D gene unclear. The V end was cut by 2 bases, the J end by 3 bases, with 14 bases between. There are 15 residues in the CDR3. Per germline, CDR1 LGHNA and CDR2 YSLEER. The CDR3 reads CASSQLPTAGYEQYF. In nucleotides, the CDR3 is TGCGCCAGCAGCCAATTACCTACGGCCGGCTACGAGCAGTACTTC.

This chain uses TRBV4-3 with TRBJ2-2; D might be TRBD1 or TRBD2, each matching 6 bases. Germline CDR1 reads LGHNA; CDR2 reads YSLEER. Trimming took off 0 bases at V and 8 bases at J, with 13 bases between the two ends. The CDR3 contains 15 residues. The CDR3 nucleotides are TGCGCCAGCAGCCAAGATTGGAGGGGGTGGGGGGAGCTGTTTTTT. The encoded protein is CASSQDWRGWGELFF.

This clone was seen only a few times. The V call is TRBV5-1, the J call TRBJ2-3; TRBD1 matches at 9 bases. CDR3 length: 16 amino acids. CDR1 SGHRS and CDR2 YFSETQ come from the germline V gene. V lost 0 bases, J lost 3 bases, and 5 bases stayed unmatched. CDR3 sequence reads: CASSLERQGGTDTQYF. The CDR3 DNA sequence: TGCGCCAGCAGCTTGGAGCGACAGGGGGGGACAGATACGCAGTATTTT. Full variable domain (remainder filled in from reference TRBV5-1 and TRBJ2-3): KAGVTQTPRYLIKTRGQQVTLSCSPISGHRSVSWYQQTPGQGLQFLFEYFSETQRNKGNFPGRFSGRQFSNSRSEMNVSTLELGDSALYLCASSLERQGGTDTQYFGPGTRLTVL.

This clone was found once. This chain uses TRBV28 with TRBJ1-1; D is ambiguous. Trimming cost V 2 bases and J 3 bases, with 16 bases left between them. The CDR3 sequence is 16 residues long. Germline CDR1 MDHEN, CDR2 SYDVKM. The CDR3 region is CASSLVGLSGDTEAFF. For the CDR3, the DNA is TGTGCCAGCAGTTTAGTAGGGTTAAGCGGGGACACTGAAGCTTTCTTT.

In this sample, this clone turned up a few times. The V call is TRBV11-3, the J call TRBJ2-5, with 8 bases identical to TRBD2. Trimming cost V 8 bases and J 5 bases; bases outside gene matches: 7. Germline lookup yields CDR1 SGHNT and CDR2 YENEEA. This CDR3 has 13 residues. As DNA, the CDR3 is TGTGCCAGCGGGCGGGGGGAACCTGAGACCCAGTACTTC. Translating gives CASGRGEPETQYF.

V is TRBV4-1 and J is TRBJ1-4; possibly TRBD1 for D (5 bases). Trimming took off 0 bases at V and 8 bases at J, with 13 bases between the two ends. The CDR3 runs 15 residues. The germline CDR1 and CDR2 sequences are MGHRA and YSYEKL. The CDR3 loop is CASSQDPGRFEKLFF. Here the CDR3 DNA reads TGCGCCAGCAGCCAAGATCCGGGGCGGTTCGAAAAACTGTTTTTT.